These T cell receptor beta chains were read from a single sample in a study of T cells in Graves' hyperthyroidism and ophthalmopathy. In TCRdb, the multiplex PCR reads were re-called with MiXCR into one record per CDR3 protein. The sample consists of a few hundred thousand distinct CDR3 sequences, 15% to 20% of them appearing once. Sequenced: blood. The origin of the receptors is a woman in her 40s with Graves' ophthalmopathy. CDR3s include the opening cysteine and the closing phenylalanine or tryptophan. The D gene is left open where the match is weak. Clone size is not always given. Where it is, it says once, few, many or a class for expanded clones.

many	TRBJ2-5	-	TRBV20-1	TGCAGTGCTACGGTCGGTGCACAGCTAAAAGAGACCCAGTACTTC	CSATVGAQLKETQYF
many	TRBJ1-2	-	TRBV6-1	TGTGCCAGCAGTGGGCCTAACTATGGCTACACCTTC	CASSGPNYGYTF
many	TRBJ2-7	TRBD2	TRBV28	TGTGCCAGCAGTTTAGCGGGAGGAGGGGGCGAGCAGTACTTC	CASSLAGGGGEQYF
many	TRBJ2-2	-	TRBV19	TGTGCCAGTAGTGCAATCTCTCGGCGTTATGGGGAGCTGTTTTTT	CASSAISRRYGELFF
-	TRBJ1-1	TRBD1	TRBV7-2	TGTGCCAGCAGCCCACAGGGGGTTGGGTACACTGAAGCTTTCTTT	CASSPQGVGYTEAFF
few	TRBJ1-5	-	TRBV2	TGTGCCAGCAGACTGGACGGATACAATCAGCCCCAGCATTTT	CASRLDGYNQPQHF
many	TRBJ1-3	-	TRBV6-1	TGTGCCAGCAGTGGAAGGAACTCTGGAAACACCATATATTTT	CASSGRNSGNTIYF
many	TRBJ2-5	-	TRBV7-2	TGTGCCAGCAGCCGAACGGGAGTGGACTGGGAGACCCAGTACTTC	CASSRTGVDWETQYF
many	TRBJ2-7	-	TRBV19	TGTGCCAGTAGTATGACCTGGGACTCCTACGAGCAGTACTTC	CASSMTWDSYEQYF
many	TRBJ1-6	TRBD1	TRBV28	TGTGCCAGTTCCGGGACAGTTGGGTCACCCCTCCACTTT	CASSGTVGSPLHF
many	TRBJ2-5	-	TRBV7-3	TGTGCCAGCAGCCCCCGTCCGTCCCGGGGCGGGATAGAAGAGACCCAGTACTTC	CASSPRPSRGGIEETQYF
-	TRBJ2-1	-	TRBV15	TGTGCCACCAGCAGAGATTTCGGGACCGGTTTCGATGAGCAGTTCTTC	CATSRDFGTGFDEQFF
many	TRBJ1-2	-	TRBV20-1	TGCAGTGCTCTACGCTATGGCTACACCTTC	CSALRYGYTF
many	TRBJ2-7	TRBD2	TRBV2	TGTGCCAGCAGGTCCGGGACTAGCGACCACGAGCAGTACTTC	CASRSGTSDHEQYF
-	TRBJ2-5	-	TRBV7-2	TGTGCCAGCAGCTTTGGGGGGCCGGAGACCCAGTACTTC	CASSFGGPETQYF
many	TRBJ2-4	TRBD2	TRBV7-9	TGTGCCAGCAGCTGGACAGCGGGAGGCAGCTTCATTCAGTACTTC	CASSWTAGGSFIQYF
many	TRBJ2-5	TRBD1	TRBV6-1	TGTGCCAGCCGGGACAGTTTTTACCAAGAGACCCAGTACTTC	CASRDSFYQETQYF
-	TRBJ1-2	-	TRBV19	TGTGCCAGTACTACGCCGAGTGGGTATGGCTACACCTTC	CASTTPSGYGYTF
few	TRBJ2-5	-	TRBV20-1	TGCAGTGCTAGAGACCCTTCGGGCAGGTTGCAAGAGACCCAGTACTTC	CSARDPSGRLQETQYF
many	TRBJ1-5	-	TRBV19	TGTGCCAGTAGTATAACCAAAGGGACACGAAGGCAGCCCCAGCATTTT	CASSITKGTRRQPQHF
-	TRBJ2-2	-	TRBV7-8	TGTGCCAGCAGAGAAACCGCATATAGCGGGAACACCGGGGAGCTGTTTTTT	CASRETAYSGNTGELFF
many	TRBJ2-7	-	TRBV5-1	TGCGCCAGCAGCTTGGTCGCGTCGTCCGAGCAGTACTTC	CASSLVASSEQYF
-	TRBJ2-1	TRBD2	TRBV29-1	TGCAGCGTTAAGACTAGCGGATACAATGAGCAGTTCTTC	CSVKTSGYNEQFF
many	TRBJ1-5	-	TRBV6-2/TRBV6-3	TGTGCCAGCAGTAGGGGGGGATTTCGGCAGCCCCAGCATTTT	CASSRGGFRQPQHF
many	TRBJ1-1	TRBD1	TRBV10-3	TGTGCCATCAGTCGAACAGGGGAGACTGAAGCTTTCTTT	CAISRTGETEAFF
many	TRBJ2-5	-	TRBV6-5	TGTGCCAGCAGCATTAAGGGAGTGGGGACCCAGTACTTC	CASSIKGVGTQYF
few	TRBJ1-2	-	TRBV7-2	TGTGCCAGCAGCCAGGGACAAGGCCAATTTAATGGCTACACCTTC	CASSQGQGQFNGYTF
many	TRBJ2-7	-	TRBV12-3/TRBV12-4	TGTGCCAGCAGTTCTACCCCCTCGACAGTTTACGAGCAGTACTTC	CASSSTPSTVYEQYF
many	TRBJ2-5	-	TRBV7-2	TGTGCCAGCAGCCGCCCACGGGGGCAAGAGACCCAGTACTTC	CASSRPRGQETQYF
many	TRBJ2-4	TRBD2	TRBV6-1	TGTGCCAGCAGTGAAGCTCACGGGGGGACTGGGGCTAGCCCCATTCAGTACTTC	CASSEAHGGTGASPIQYF
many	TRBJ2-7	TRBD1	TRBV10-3	TGTGCCATCAGTGAGTCGGGACAGCGGAGCTACGAGCAGTACTTC	CAISESGQRSYEQYF